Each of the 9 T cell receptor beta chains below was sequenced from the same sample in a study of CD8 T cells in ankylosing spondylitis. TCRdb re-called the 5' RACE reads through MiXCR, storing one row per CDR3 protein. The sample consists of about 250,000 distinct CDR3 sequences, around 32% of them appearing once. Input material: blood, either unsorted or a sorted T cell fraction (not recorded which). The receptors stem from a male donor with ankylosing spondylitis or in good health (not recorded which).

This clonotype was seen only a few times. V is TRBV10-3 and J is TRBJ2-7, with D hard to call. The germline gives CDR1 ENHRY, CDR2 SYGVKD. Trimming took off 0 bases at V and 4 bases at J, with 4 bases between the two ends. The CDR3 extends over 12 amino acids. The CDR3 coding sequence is TGTGCCATCAGTGAGTCCCAGTACGAGCAGTACTTC. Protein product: CAISESQYEQYF.

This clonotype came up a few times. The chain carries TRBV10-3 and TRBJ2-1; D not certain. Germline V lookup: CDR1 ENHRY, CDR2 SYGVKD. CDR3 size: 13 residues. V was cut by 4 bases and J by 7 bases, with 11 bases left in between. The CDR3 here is CAISVSPGNEQFF. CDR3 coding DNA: TGTGCCATCAGTGTCTCCCCTGGAAATGAGCAGTTCTTC.

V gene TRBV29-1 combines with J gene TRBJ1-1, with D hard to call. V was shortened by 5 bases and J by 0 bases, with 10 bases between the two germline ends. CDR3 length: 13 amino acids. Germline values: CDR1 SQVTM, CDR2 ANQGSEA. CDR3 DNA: TGCAGCGTTTTTTTAAGGATGAACACTGAAGCTTTCTTT. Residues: CSVFLRMNTEAFF. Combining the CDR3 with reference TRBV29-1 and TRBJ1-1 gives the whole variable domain SAVISQKPSRDICQRGTSLTIQCQVDSQVTMMFWYRQQPGQSLTLIATANQGSEATYESGFVIDKFPISRPNLTFSTLTVSNMSPEDSSIYLCSVFLRMNTEAFFGQGTRLTVV.

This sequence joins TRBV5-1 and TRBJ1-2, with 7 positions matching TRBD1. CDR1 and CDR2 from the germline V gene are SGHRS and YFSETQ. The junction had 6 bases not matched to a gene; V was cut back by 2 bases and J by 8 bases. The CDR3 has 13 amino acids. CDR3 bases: TGCGCCAGCAGCTTTTATGGGGACAGAGGCTACACCTTC. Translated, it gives CASSFYGDRGYTF.

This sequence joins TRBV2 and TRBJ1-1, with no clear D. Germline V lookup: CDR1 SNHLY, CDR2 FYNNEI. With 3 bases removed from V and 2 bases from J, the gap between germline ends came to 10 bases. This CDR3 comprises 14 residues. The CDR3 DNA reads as TGTGCCAGCAGTGATCCCACGGACAACACTGAAGCTTTCTTT. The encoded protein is CASSDPTDNTEAFF. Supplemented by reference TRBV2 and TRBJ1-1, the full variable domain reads EPEVTQTPSHQVTQMGQEVILRCVPISNHLYFYWYRQILGQKVEFLVSFYNNEISEKSEIFDDQFSVERPDGSNFTLKIRSTKLEDSAMYFCASSDPTDNTEAFFGQGTRLTVV.

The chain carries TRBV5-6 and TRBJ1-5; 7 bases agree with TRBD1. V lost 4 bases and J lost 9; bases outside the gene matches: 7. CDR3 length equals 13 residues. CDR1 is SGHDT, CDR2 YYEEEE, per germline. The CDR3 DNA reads TGTGCCAGCAGCAGTGGGACAGTAGGGCCCCAGCATTTT. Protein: CASSSGTVGPQHF. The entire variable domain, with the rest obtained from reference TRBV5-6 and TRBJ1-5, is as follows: DAGVTQSPTHLIKTRGQQVTLRCSPKSGHDTVSWYQQALGQGPQFIFQYYEEEERQRGNFPDRFSGHQFPNYSSELNVNALLLGDSALYLCASSSGTVGPQHFGDGTRLSIL.

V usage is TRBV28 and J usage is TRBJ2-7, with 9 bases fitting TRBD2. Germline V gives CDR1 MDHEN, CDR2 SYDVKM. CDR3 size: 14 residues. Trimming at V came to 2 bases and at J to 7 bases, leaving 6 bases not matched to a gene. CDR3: CASSLIAGVREQYF. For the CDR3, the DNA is TGTGCCAGCAGTTTAATAGCGGGGGTTCGAGAGCAGTACTTC.

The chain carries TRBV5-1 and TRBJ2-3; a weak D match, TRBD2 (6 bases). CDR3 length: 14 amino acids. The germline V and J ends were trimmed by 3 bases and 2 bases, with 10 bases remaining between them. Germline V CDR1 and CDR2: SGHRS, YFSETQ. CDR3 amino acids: CASSWGTSTDTQYF. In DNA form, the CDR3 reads TGCGCCAGCAGCTGGGGGACTTCCACAGATACGCAGTATTTT.

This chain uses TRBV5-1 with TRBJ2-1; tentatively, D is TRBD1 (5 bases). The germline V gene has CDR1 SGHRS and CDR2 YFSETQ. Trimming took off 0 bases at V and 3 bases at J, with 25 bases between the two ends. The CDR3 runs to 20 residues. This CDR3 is CASSLVPQGPGRVLYNEQFF. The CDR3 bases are TGCGCCAGCAGCTTGGTACCCCAAGGTCCTGGCAGGGTTCTCTACAATGAGCAGTTCTTC.